The entry below describes one T cell receptor (beta chain). Here immunoSEQ multiplex PCR was the method, and the copy in TCRdb shows in-frame clones only, minus some. The top ten hold roughly 0.6% of the sample, which has 150,000 or so clones, approximately 80% seen once. The sample originates from a study of blood T cell repertoires in COVID-19. About the research overall: The analysed material was cDNA or gDNA that came from T cells, B-cell-depleted T cells, or PBMCs.

From germline, CDR1 is SGHTA and CDR2 FQGNSA. This CDR3 is built from 15 residues. J gave up 5 bases and V 2 bases, and 7 bases lay outside the gene matches. This chain connects TRBV7-2 to TRBJ1-1; 8 nucleotides agree with TRBD1. The receptor was isolated from a man aged 55 to 70 with acute or convalescent COVID-19. Sample: peripheral blood. CDR3 in amino acids: CASSLTQGARTEAFF. The CDR3 region has the DNA TGTGCCAGCAGCTTAACTCAGGGGGCGCGGACTGAAGCTTTCTTT.